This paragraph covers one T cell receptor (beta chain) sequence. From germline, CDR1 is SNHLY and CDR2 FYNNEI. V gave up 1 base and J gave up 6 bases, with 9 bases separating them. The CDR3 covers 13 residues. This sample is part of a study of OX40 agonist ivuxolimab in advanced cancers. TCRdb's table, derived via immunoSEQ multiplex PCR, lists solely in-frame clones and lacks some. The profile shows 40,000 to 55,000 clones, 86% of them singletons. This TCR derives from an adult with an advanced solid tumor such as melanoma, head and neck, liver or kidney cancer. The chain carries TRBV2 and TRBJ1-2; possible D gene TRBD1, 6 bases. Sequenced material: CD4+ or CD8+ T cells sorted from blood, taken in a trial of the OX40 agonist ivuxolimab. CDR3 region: CASSEGRGDGYTF. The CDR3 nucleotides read TGTGCCAGCAGTGAAGGCAGGGGAGATGGCTACACCTTC.